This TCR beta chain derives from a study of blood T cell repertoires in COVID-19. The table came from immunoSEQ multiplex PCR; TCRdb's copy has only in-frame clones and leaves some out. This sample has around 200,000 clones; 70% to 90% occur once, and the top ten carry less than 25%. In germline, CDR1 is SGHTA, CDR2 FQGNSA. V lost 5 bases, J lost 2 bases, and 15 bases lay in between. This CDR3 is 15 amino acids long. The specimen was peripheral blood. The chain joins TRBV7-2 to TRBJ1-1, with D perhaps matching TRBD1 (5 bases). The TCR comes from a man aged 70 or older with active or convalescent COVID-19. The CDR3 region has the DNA TGTGCCAGCAGCCCGCAATCGGGGGGAAACACTGAAGCTTTCTTT. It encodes CASSPQSGGNTEAFF.